The clone carrying this TCR beta chain came up a few times. The TCRbeta library incorporated unique molecular identifiers. Each CDR3 protein gets one entry after TCRdb re-called the PCR reads with MiXCR. Of about 110,000 distinct CDR3 sequences in the sample, approximately 10% were seen once. The germline CDR1 and CDR2 sequences are SGHTA and FQGNSA. CDR3 size: 15 residues. V shed 5 bases and J 5 bases; nucleotides not matched to a gene: 4. The record originates from a study of T-cell reconstitution after alpha-beta-depleted transplantation in children. The source was PBMCs from the stem cell graft donor, collected from the stem cell graft. This receptor was taken from a human donor who donated a stem cell graft to a child with acute lymphoblastic leukemia. The chain has TRBV7-2 and TRBJ2-1, with 12 positions matching TRBD2. The DNA of the CDR3 is TGTGCCAGCAGCCCGGGACTAGCGGGCGACAATGAGCAGTTCTTC. Translation gives CASSPGLAGDNEQFF.